This T cell receptor (beta chain) was sequenced in a study of cytomegalovirus exposure and HLA in healthy donors. Study observations and caveats: In vitro work confirmed that three CMV-associated chains recognize CMV antigens. The study carried out a later analysis of TCR beta sequences. It associated some 18,000 of them with specific HLA alleles at a false discovery rate of 0.05.

The PCR had 60 Vbeta and 13 Jbeta primers. Sequencing used immunoSEQ multiplex PCR; TCRdb keeps in-frame clones, though not all of them. The sample has about 120,000 clones; 17% are singletons. To note about this clone: What it binds is not known.

The V and J ends lost 6 bases and 3 bases respectively, with 18 bases between them. CDR1 is LNHDA, CDR2 SQIVND, per germline (reference sequence). The CDR3 extends over 16 amino acids. This sequence joins TRBV19 and TRBJ1-3, with a possible D match to TRBD1 (5 bases). The TCR originated in a female donor in good health and CMV-seropositive. The specimen sequenced was PBMCs. CDR3 coding DNA: TGTGCCAGTAGCCCCCTCCTGGGGCTAGGTGGAAACACCATATATTTT. It is translated as CASSPLLGLGGNTIYF.